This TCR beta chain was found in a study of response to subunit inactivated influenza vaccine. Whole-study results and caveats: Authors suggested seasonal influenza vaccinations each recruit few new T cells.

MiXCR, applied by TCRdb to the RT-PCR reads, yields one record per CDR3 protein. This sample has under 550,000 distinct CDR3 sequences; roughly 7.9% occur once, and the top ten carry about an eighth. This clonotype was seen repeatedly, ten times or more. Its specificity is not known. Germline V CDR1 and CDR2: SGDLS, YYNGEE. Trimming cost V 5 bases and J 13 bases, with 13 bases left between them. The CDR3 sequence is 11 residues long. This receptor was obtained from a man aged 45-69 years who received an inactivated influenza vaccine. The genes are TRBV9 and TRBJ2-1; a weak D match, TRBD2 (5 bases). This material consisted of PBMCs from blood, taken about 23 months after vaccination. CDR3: CASSNLAEQFF. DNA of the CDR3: TGTGCCAGCAGTAATCTAGCAGAACAGTTCTTC.